Listed below are T cell receptor beta chains from one sample, sequenced in a study of T cell repertoires in cytomegalovirus infection. TCRdb processed the reads anew with MiXCR; each CDR3 protein has one entry. The table includes 100,000 or so distinct CDR3 sequences, around a quarter detected once. The sequenced sample consisted of CD8+ T cells from PBMCs. The source is a human donor in good health (CMV status not recorded). Some clones in this sample may be carry-over from other donors' samples. The CDR3 runs from the conserved cysteine through the conserved F or W. Fields, in order: D gene, clone size, V gene, J gene, CDR3 protein, CDR3 DNA. D genes are given only for firm matches. The listing skips clone size in some rows; elsewhere it reads once, few, many or a size class.

D gene: .; clone size: once; V gene: TRBV7-8; J gene: TRBJ2-6; CDR3 protein: CAIIMTGRISGANVLTF; CDR3 DNA: TGTGCCATCATAATGACCGGGAGAATCTCTGGGGCCAACGTCCTGACTTTC
D gene: .; clone size: .; V gene: TRBV12-5; J gene: TRBJ2-2; CDR3 protein: CASGLMGGELFF; CDR3 DNA: TGTGCTAGTGGTTTGATGGGAGGGGAGCTGTTTTTT
D gene: .; clone size: few; V gene: TRBV11-1; J gene: TRBJ2-3; CDR3 protein: CASSPWTETLTDTQYF; CDR3 DNA: TGTGCCAGCAGCCCTTGGACGGAGACTCTTACAGATACGCAGTATTTT
D gene: TRBD1; clone size: .; V gene: TRBV4-1; J gene: TRBJ1-1; CDR3 protein: CASSHRTGMNTEAFF; CDR3 DNA: TGCGCCAGCAGCCACCGGACAGGGATGAACACTGAAGCTTTCTTT
D gene: TRBD2; clone size: many; V gene: TRBV7-8; J gene: TRBJ2-3; CDR3 protein: CASSHETSVTDTQYF; CDR3 DNA: TGTGCCAGCAGCCACGAGACTAGCGTCACAGATACGCAGTATTTT
D gene: TRBD1; clone size: .; V gene: TRBV20-1; J gene: TRBJ2-6; CDR3 protein: CSARDRRSGANVLTF; CDR3 DNA: TGCAGTGCTAGGGACAGGCGCTCTGGGGCCAACGTCCTGACTTTC
D gene: .; clone size: .; V gene: TRBV18; J gene: TRBJ2-1; CDR3 protein: CASSPPREIYNEQFF; CDR3 DNA: TGTGCCAGCTCACCACCCCGGGAGATCTACAATGAGCAGTTCTTC
D gene: TRBD1; clone size: few; V gene: TRBV28; J gene: TRBJ1-2; CDR3 protein: CASSSSFDRAPTINYGYTF; CDR3 DNA: TGTGCCAGCAGTTCCTCATTTGACAGGGCCCCTACGATCAACTATGGCTACACCTTC
D gene: .; clone size: .; V gene: TRBV2; J gene: TRBJ2-7; CDR3 protein: CASTGQFYEQYF; CDR3 DNA: TGTGCCAGCACAGGACAGTTCTACGAGCAGTACTTC
D gene: .; clone size: many; V gene: TRBV11-2; J gene: TRBJ2-1; CDR3 protein: CASSQDSGTYNEQFF; CDR3 DNA: TGTGCCAGCAGCCAAGATTCCGGGACTTACAATGAGCAGTTCTTC
D gene: .; clone size: few; V gene: TRBV11-2; J gene: TRBJ1-1; CDR3 protein: CASSFRIQGNTEAFF; CDR3 DNA: TGTGCCAGCAGCTTCCGCATACAGGGGAACACTGAAGCTTTCTTT
D gene: TRBD1; clone size: many; V gene: TRBV7-8; J gene: TRBJ1-1; CDR3 protein: CASSSGQPNTEAFF; CDR3 DNA: TGTGCCAGCAGCTCGGGACAGCCGAACACTGAAGCTTTCTTT
D gene: .; clone size: .; V gene: TRBV6-6; J gene: TRBJ2-7; CDR3 protein: CASSYGGREQYF; CDR3 DNA: TGTGCCAGCAGTTACGGGGGGAGAGAGCAGTACTTC
D gene: .; clone size: many; V gene: TRBV19; J gene: TRBJ1-1; CDR3 protein: CASQNLPGGERAMNTEAFF; CDR3 DNA: TGTGCCAGTCAAAACCTCCCTGGAGGGGAGAGGGCGATGAACACTGAAGCTTTCTTT
D gene: .; clone size: many; V gene: TRBV7-2; J gene: TRBJ1-1; CDR3 protein: CASSLGALNTEAFF; CDR3 DNA: TGTGCCAGCAGCTTAGGGGCCTTGAACACTGAAGCTTTCTTT
D gene: .; clone size: .; V gene: TRBV9; J gene: TRBJ2-2; CDR3 protein: CASSVDTGELFF; CDR3 DNA: TGTGCCAGCAGCGTAGACACCGGGGAGCTGTTTTTT
D gene: .; clone size: .; V gene: TRBV6-1; J gene: TRBJ1-2; CDR3 protein: CASSTFDSDYGYTF; CDR3 DNA: TGTGCCAGCAGTACCTTTGACAGCGACTATGGCTACACCTTC
D gene: .; clone size: .; V gene: TRBV11-2; J gene: TRBJ1-2; CDR3 protein: CASSQMLGVNYGYTF; CDR3 DNA: TGTGCCAGCAGCCAGATGCTTGGGGTTAACTATGGCTACACCTTC
D gene: .; clone size: many; V gene: TRBV10-3; J gene: TRBJ2-3; CDR3 protein: CAISDYDEVFGDTQYF; CDR3 DNA: TGTGCCATCAGTGATTACGACGAGGTGTTTGGAGATACGCAGTATTTT
D gene: .; clone size: few; V gene: TRBV6-1; J gene: TRBJ1-1; CDR3 protein: CASSDTGNTEAFF; CDR3 DNA: TGTGCCAGCAGTGATACAGGAAACACTGAAGCTTTCTTT
D gene: .; clone size: .; V gene: TRBV28; J gene: TRBJ2-1; CDR3 protein: CASSFFYNEQFF; CDR3 DNA: TGTGCCAGCAGTTTCTTTTACAATGAGCAGTTCTTC
D gene: TRBD1; clone size: .; V gene: TRBV4-3; J gene: TRBJ2-2; CDR3 protein: CASSAGTGGGGELFF; CDR3 DNA: TGCGCCAGCAGCGCCGGGACAGGGGGGGGCGGGGAGCTGTTTTTT
D gene: .; clone size: many; V gene: TRBV11-2; J gene: TRBJ2-1; CDR3 protein: CASSLFGDPFYNEQFF; CDR3 DNA: TGTGCCAGCAGCTTATTTGGGGACCCGTTCTACAATGAGCAGTTCTTC
D gene: .; clone size: few; V gene: TRBV4-3; J gene: TRBJ2-7; CDR3 protein: CASSQDRGDYEQYF; CDR3 DNA: TGCGCCAGCAGCCAAGACAGGGGGGACTACGAGCAGTACTTC
D gene: .; clone size: .; V gene: TRBV4-3; J gene: TRBJ1-1; CDR3 protein: CASSQDRPANTEAFF; CDR3 DNA: TGCGCCAGCAGCCAAGATCGTCCGGCGAACACTGAAGCTTTCTTT
D gene: .; clone size: .; V gene: TRBV3-1; J gene: TRBJ2-2; CDR3 protein: CASSQPGELFF; CDR3 DNA: TGTGCCAGCAGCCAACCCGGGGAGCTGTTTTTT
D gene: .; clone size: few; V gene: TRBV7-8; J gene: TRBJ2-2; CDR3 protein: CASSTRNTGELFF; CDR3 DNA: TGTGCCAGCAGCACCCGTAACACCGGGGAGCTGTTTTTT
D gene: .; clone size: .; V gene: TRBV19; J gene: TRBJ2-7; CDR3 protein: CVSSPTGYTYEQYF; CDR3 DNA: TGTGTCAGTAGCCCAACCGGATACACCTACGAGCAGTACTTC
D gene: .; clone size: few; V gene: TRBV6-5; J gene: TRBJ2-1; CDR3 protein: CASSYARNEQFF; CDR3 DNA: TGTGCCAGCAGTTACGCACGAAATGAGCAGTTCTTC
D gene: TRBD1; clone size: .; V gene: TRBV19; J gene: TRBJ1-1; CDR3 protein: CATNRGRNTEAFF; CDR3 DNA: TGTGCCACCAACAGGGGGCGTAACACTGAAGCTTTCTTT
D gene: TRBD1; clone size: medium-sized; V gene: TRBV7-8; J gene: TRBJ1-4; CDR3 protein: CASSLGQGEWNEKLFF; CDR3 DNA: TGTGCCAGCAGCTTGGGACAGGGTGAATGGAATGAAAAACTGTTTTTT
D gene: TRBD2; clone size: .; V gene: TRBV7-9; J gene: TRBJ2-7; CDR3 protein: CASSQHGRAGDEQYF; CDR3 DNA: TGTGCCAGCAGTCAACACGGGAGGGCCGGGGACGAGCAGTACTTC
D gene: .; clone size: many; V gene: TRBV4-1; J gene: TRBJ1-2; CDR3 protein: CASSQDASSGSHGYTF; CDR3 DNA: TGCGCCAGCAGCCAAGATGCCTCGTCAGGGAGTCATGGCTACACCTTC
D gene: .; clone size: .; V gene: TRBV14; J gene: TRBJ2-3; CDR3 protein: CASSQEWRSSTDTQYF; CDR3 DNA: TGTGCCAGCAGCCAAGAATGGCGGTCTAGCACAGATACGCAGTATTTT
D gene: .; clone size: few; V gene: TRBV19; J gene: TRBJ1-1; CDR3 protein: CASEDSLNTEAFF; CDR3 DNA: TGTGCCAGTGAGGACAGCCTCAACACTGAAGCTTTCTTT
D gene: .; clone size: once; V gene: TRBV19; J gene: TRBJ1-2; CDR3 protein: CASSRQTQDYGYTF; CDR3 DNA: TGTGCCAGTAGTAGACAGACCCAAGACTATGGCTACACCTTC
D gene: TRBD1; clone size: few; V gene: TRBV12-3/TRBV12-4; J gene: TRBJ1-2; CDR3 protein: CASSNRDRGFMNYGYTF; CDR3 DNA: TGTGCCAGCAGTAACCGGGACAGGGGGTTTATGAACTATGGCTACACCTTC
D gene: .; clone size: few; V gene: TRBV27; J gene: TRBJ1-2; CDR3 protein: CATSTGYGYTF; CDR3 DNA: TGTGCCACCTCGACAGGCTATGGCTACACCTTC
D gene: .; clone size: .; V gene: TRBV4-2; J gene: TRBJ1-5; CDR3 protein: CASSQDRGGGGQPQHF; CDR3 DNA: TGTGCCAGCAGCCAAGACCGGGGAGGGGGAGGTCAGCCCCAGCATTTT
D gene: .; clone size: .; V gene: TRBV29-1; J gene: TRBJ2-5; CDR3 protein: CSVEGRVEAGRETQYF; CDR3 DNA: TGCAGCGTTGAAGGGAGGGTCGAGGCTGGGAGGGAGACCCAGTACTTC
D gene: .; clone size: .; V gene: TRBV11-3; J gene: TRBJ2-3; CDR3 protein: CASSLDQSGLGSGDTQYF; CDR3 DNA: TGTGCCAGCAGCTTAGATCAAAGCGGTTTGGGGTCTGGAGATACGCAGTATTTT
D gene: .; clone size: .; V gene: TRBV6-2/TRBV6-3; J gene: TRBJ2-7; CDR3 protein: CASRGTFGSYEQYF; CDR3 DNA: TGTGCCAGCAGGGGGACCTTCGGCTCCTACGAGCAGTACTTC
D gene: TRBD1; clone size: .; V gene: TRBV28; J gene: TRBJ1-4; CDR3 protein: CASSLSGGNEKLFF; CDR3 DNA: TGTGCCAGCAGTTTATCAGGGGGTAATGAAAAACTGTTTTTT
D gene: TRBD1; clone size: .; V gene: TRBV12-3/TRBV12-4; J gene: TRBJ1-4; CDR3 protein: CASSQTGSNEKLFF; CDR3 DNA: TGTGCCAGCAGCCAGACAGGGTCAAATGAAAAACTGTTTTTT
D gene: .; clone size: many; V gene: TRBV19; J gene: TRBJ1-4; CDR3 protein: CASSIDQLNEKLFF; CDR3 DNA: TGTGCCAGTAGTATAGATCAACTAAATGAAAAACTGTTTTTT
D gene: .; clone size: .; V gene: TRBV7-9; J gene: TRBJ1-2; CDR3 protein: CASSLERGRVGYGYTF; CDR3 DNA: TGTGCCAGCAGCTTAGAGAGGGGCAGGGTGGGCTATGGCTACACCTTC
D gene: .; clone size: .; V gene: TRBV27; J gene: TRBJ2-7; CDR3 protein: CASSIQGSGEQYF; CDR3 DNA: TGTGCCAGCAGTATACAGGGATCCGGCGAGCAGTACTTC
D gene: TRBD2; clone size: .; V gene: TRBV30; J gene: TRBJ2-1; CDR3 protein: CPTPSGRGDEQFF; CDR3 DNA: TGTCCCACCCCTAGCGGGAGGGGCGATGAGCAGTTCTTC
D gene: TRBD1; clone size: few; V gene: TRBV29-1; J gene: TRBJ1-5; CDR3 protein: CSVEPRTGSPHYSNQPQHF; CDR3 DNA: TGCAGCGTTGAACCACGGACAGGGTCCCCCCATTATAGCAATCAGCCCCAGCATTTT
D gene: TRBD2; clone size: few; V gene: TRBV9; J gene: TRBJ2-3; CDR3 protein: CASSGRTGGIVTDTQYF; CDR3 DNA: TGTGCCAGCAGCGGGCGAACCGGGGGGATCGTCACAGATACGCAGTATTTT
D gene: TRBD2; clone size: .; V gene: TRBV6-2/TRBV6-3; J gene: TRBJ2-1; CDR3 protein: CASSPAGTKNNEQFF; CDR3 DNA: TGTGCCAGCAGCCCAGCCGGGACTAAAAACAATGAGCAGTTCTTC
D gene: .; clone size: few; V gene: TRBV6-1; J gene: TRBJ2-2; CDR3 protein: CASSEEVWSTANTGELFF; CDR3 DNA: TGTGCCAGCAGCGAAGAGGTGTGGTCTACAGCGAACACCGGGGAGCTGTTTTTT
D gene: TRBD2; clone size: many; V gene: TRBV7-9; J gene: TRBJ2-1; CDR3 protein: CASSSTGTSGYNEQFF; CDR3 DNA: TGTGCCAGCAGCTCCACCGGGACTAGCGGATACAATGAGCAGTTCTTC
D gene: .; clone size: .; V gene: TRBV4-1; J gene: TRBJ2-1; CDR3 protein: CASSHAGEGYNEQFF; CDR3 DNA: TGCGCCAGCAGCCATGCAGGGGAAGGCTACAATGAGCAGTTCTTC
D gene: .; clone size: few; V gene: TRBV5-1; J gene: TRBJ1-5; CDR3 protein: CASSWEGDQPQHF; CDR3 DNA: TGCGCCAGCAGTTGGGAAGGGGATCAGCCCCAGCATTTT